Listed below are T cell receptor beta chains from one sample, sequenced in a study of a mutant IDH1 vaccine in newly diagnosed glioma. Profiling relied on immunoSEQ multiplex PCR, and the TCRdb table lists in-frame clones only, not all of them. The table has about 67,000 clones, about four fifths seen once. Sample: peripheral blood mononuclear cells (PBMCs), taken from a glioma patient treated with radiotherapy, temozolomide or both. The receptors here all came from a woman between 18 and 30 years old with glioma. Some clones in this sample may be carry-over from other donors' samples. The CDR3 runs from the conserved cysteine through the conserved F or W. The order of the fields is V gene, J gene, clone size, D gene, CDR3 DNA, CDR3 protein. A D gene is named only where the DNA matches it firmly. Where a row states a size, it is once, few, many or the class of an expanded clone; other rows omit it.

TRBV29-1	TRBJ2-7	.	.	TGCAGCGTTGTAAGCGGATCTTCCTACGAGCAGTACTTC	CSVVSGSSYEQYF
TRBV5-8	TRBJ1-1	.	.	TGTGCCAGCAGCTACCTCGGGACGGCGAACACTGAAGCTTTCTTT	CASSYLGTANTEAFF
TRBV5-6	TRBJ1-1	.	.	TGTGCCAGCAGCTTGGGGGACACTGAAGCTTTCTTT	CASSLGDTEAFF
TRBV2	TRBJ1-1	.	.	TGTGCCAGCAGTGAAAATCCGCAGGGGATTGACACTGAAGCTTTCTTT	CASSENPQGIDTEAFF
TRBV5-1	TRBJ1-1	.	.	TGCGCCAGCAGCTTGGGTGGCGGGACGGGCACTGAAGCTTTCTTT	CASSLGGGTGTEAFF
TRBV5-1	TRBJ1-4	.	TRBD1	TGCGCCAGCAGCTTGACAGGGGGAATTGAAAAACTGTTTTTT	CASSLTGGIEKLFF
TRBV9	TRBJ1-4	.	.	TGTGCCAGCAGCGTAGACAGCTGGAGTGAAAAACTGTTTTTT	CASSVDSWSEKLFF
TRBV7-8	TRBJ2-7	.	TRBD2	TGTGCCAGCAGCTTAGTTATCCAGCGGGGGGGAGGCGAGCAGTACTTC	CASSLVIQRGGGEQYF
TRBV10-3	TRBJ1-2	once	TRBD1	TGTGCCATCAGTGTGCGACAGGGTGACTATGGCTACACCTTC	CAISVRQGDYGYTF
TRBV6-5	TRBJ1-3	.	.	TGTGCCAGCAGTTACCTAGACAGGATCTCTGGAAACACCATATATTTT	CASSYLDRISGNTIYF
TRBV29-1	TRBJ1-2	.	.	TGCAGCGTTGACAGGGGTGCCTATGGCTACACCTTC	CSVDRGAYGYTF
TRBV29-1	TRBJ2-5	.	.	TGCAGCGTTGAAGAGGGGCAGGGTTTTGAGACCCAGTACTTC	CSVEEGQGFETQYF
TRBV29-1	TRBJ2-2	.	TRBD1	TGCAGCGTGGGAGTGACAGGGCAAACCGGGGAGCTGTTTTTT	CSVGVTGQTGELFF
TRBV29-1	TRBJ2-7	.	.	TGCAGCGCTCGGGACACCATCTCCTACGAGCAGTACTTC	CSARDTISYEQYF
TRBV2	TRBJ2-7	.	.	TGTGCCAGCAGTCAAGAACTCGAGCAGTACTTC	CASSQELEQYF
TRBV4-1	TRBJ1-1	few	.	TGCGCCAGCAGCCGATCAGCGGGGAACACTGAAGCTTTCTTT	CASSRSAGNTEAFF
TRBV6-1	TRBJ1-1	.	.	TGTGCCAGCATTGAACGGTCTGAAGCTTTCTTT	CASIERSEAFF
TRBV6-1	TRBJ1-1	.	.	TGTGCCAGCAGTGAAGCCTGGGTGAACACTGAAGCTTTCTTT	CASSEAWVNTEAFF
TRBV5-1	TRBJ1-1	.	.	TGCGCCAGCAGCTCGCCCAGCCAACCAGGGGCAAAGAACACTGAAGCTTTCTTT	CASSSPSQPGAKNTEAFF
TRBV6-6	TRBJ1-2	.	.	TGTGCCAGCAGTTACTCGGAACAGGGAAATGGCTACACCTTC	CASSYSEQGNGYTF
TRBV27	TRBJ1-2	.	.	TGTGCCAGCAGTCCTCGGCCGGGGGAGGGCTATGGCTACACCTTC	CASSPRPGEGYGYTF
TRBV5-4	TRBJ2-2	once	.	TGTGCCAGCAGCTTGACCGTGGCGAACACCGGGGAGCTGTTTTTT	CASSLTVANTGELFF
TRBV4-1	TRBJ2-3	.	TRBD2	TGCGCCAGCAGCCAAACTAGCGCCACAGATACGCAGTATTTT	CASSQTSATDTQYF
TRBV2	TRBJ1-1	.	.	TGTGCCAGGAGGGTCTTGGCTGAAGCTTTCTTT	CARRVLAEAFF
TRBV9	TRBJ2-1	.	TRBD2	TGTGCCAGCAGCGTGCTGGCAGGGCTAGCGGCCAACAATGAGCAGTTCTTC	CASSVLAGLAANNEQFF
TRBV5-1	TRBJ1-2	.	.	TGCGCCAGCAGCTTGGCCGGGGGTAGCAGGGGTTATGGCTACACCTTC	CASSLAGGSRGYGYTF
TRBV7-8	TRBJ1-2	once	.	TGTGCCAGCAGCTTAGGAAGGGACTATGGCTACACCTTC	CASSLGRDYGYTF
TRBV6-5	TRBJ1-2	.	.	TGTGCCAGCAGTTTTCGGGGGACGGATGGCTACACCTTC	CASSFRGTDGYTF
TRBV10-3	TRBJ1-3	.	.	TGTGCCATCAGTACAGCCTCTGGAAACACCATATATTTT	CAISTASGNTIYF
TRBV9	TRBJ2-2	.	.	TGTGCCAGCAGCGGTTTAGGAGTTCAGACCGGGGAGCTGTTTTTT	CASSGLGVQTGELFF
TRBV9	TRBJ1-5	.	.	TGTGCCAGCAGCGTGGGGTTCAATCAGCCCCAGCATTTT	CASSVGFNQPQHF